Each of the 9 T cell receptor beta chains below was sequenced from the same sample in a study of cytomegalovirus exposure and HLA in healthy donors. The PCR was carried out with 60 Vbeta primers and 13 Jbeta primers. Clones were read by immunoSEQ multiplex PCR, and TCRdb kept only the in-frame ones, dropping some. The table has about 190,000 clones, approximately 70% seen once. The source material was PBMCs. The receptors here all came from a woman between 25 and 40 years old in good health and CMV-seropositive.

The chain combines TRBV7-5 with TRBJ2-5; the table assigns TRBD1, which was not confirmed against the DNA. Gene TRBJ2-7 matches the end of the DNA better, so the J call may be wrong. TRBV7-5 is shown as a pseudogene. The CDR3 contains 14 residues. CDR3 DNA sequence: TGTGTCAGAAGCACCCGACATAACCCCTACGAGCAGTACTTC. Residues: CVRSTRHNPYEQYF.

The CDR3 DNA sequence: TGTGCCAGCAGTAGACTCGGGACAACTGGCTACACCTTC. Protein: CASSRLGTTGYTF. V and J are TRBV6-1 and TRBJ1-2; TRBD1 is a possible D gene (6 bases). This CDR3 contains 13 residues. Germline V gene data show CDR1 as MNHNS and CDR2 as SASEGT. Trimming left V 5 bases short and J 7 bases short, with 14 bases between.

Details on this clone: One end of the junction fails to match germline, which may point to a read error. The rearrangement joins TRBV7-9 to TRBJ2-7; D might be TRBD1 (5 bases). Germline V CDR1 and CDR2: SEHNR, FQNEAQ (reference sequence). There are 12 residues in the CDR3. For the CDR3, the DNA is TGTTCCAGCAGCTCCCAGGGCGGTGAGCAGTACTTC. Its protein product is CSSSSQGGEQYF.

The chain carries TRBV5-1 and TRBJ2-2; TRBD2 might be the D (5 bases). Germline loops: CDR1 SGHRS, CDR2 YFSETQ. The CDR3 has 14 residues. V gave up 7 bases and J gave up 1 base, with 11 bases separating them. CDR3 coding DNA: TGCGCCAGCTGCCCCAGCGGGAACACCGGGGAGCTGTTTTTT. This encodes CASCPSGNTGELFF.

The chain employs TRBV11-2 and TRBJ1-2; the match to TRBD1 covers 7 bases. From germline, CDR1 is SGHAT and CDR2 FQNNGV. This CDR3 contains 13 residues. V was pared by 4 bases and J by 8 bases, with 7 bases of the junction left unmatched. CDR3 region: CASSSGGTVGYTF. The CDR3 DNA reads as TGTGCCAGCAGCTCAGGGGGGACAGTAGGCTACACCTTC.

This clone was detected once. The chain combines TRBV5-6 with TRBJ1-4; 8 bases map to TRBD1. From germline, CDR1 is SGHDT and CDR2 YYEEEE. The CDR3 consists of 17 residues. The trim removed 1 base at V and 8 bases at J, leaving 13 bases unmatched. The CDR3 loop reads CASSLQGARSWEEKLFF. As DNA, the CDR3 is TGTGCCAGCAGCTTGCAGGGGGCGAGGTCGTGGGAGGAAAAACTGTTTTTT.

The chain combines TRBV5-4 with TRBJ2-7, with D possibly matching TRBD2 (5 bases). Trimming stripped 2 bases from V and 5 bases from J, with 11 bases between. From germline, CDR1 is SGHNT and CDR2 YYREEE (reference sequence). The CDR3 loop spans 13 amino acids. CDR3 protein: CASSFRGVHEQYF. CDR3 DNA: TGTGCCAGCAGCTTTCGGGGAGTCCACGAGCAGTACTTC.

This clone was counted a few times. The chain joins TRBV10-3 to TRBJ1-2; 7 bases map to TRBD1. The CDR3 contains 15 residues. CDR1 is ENHRY, CDR2 SYGVKD, per germline. Losses at the gene ends were 2 bases for V and 2 bases for J; bases not matched to a gene: 5. The CDR3 sequence is CAISEGQEGNYGYTF. CDR3 DNA: TGTGCCATCAGTGAGGGACAGGAGGGGAACTATGGCTACACCTTC.

This chain links TRBV7-8 with TRBJ2-5; maybe TRBD1 (5 bases). Germline CDR1 is SGHVS and CDR2 is FQNEAQ. CDR3 size: 15 residues. The ends were cut back, 2 bases at V and 2 bases at J, with 12 bases in the middle. This CDR3 is CASSLLRTHQETQYF. In DNA form, the CDR3 reads TGTGCCAGCAGCTTACTCCGGACACATCAAGAGACCCAGTACTTC.